This T cell receptor (beta chain) was identified in a study of type 1 and type 2 diabetes patients. This clonotype has a handful of counts. V shed 3 bases and J shed 2 bases, with 8 bases lying between them. This CDR3 spans 13 amino acids. Per the germline V gene, CDR1 is SGHTA and CDR2 is FQGNSA. Genomic DNA was the PCR template. Amplification of the beta chain CDR3 used 30 forward and 13 reverse multiplex primers. TCRdb independently ran MiXCR on the multiplex PCR reads; one entry per CDR3 protein. The sample contains 280,000 or so distinct CDR3 sequences, more than 45% of which appear only once. The chain links TRBV7-2 to TRBJ2-7, with D uncertain. The receptor's source is a young man with type 2 diabetes. The sample taken for sequencing was peripheral blood mononuclear cells (PBMCs). The CDR3 DNA follows: TGTGCCAGCAGCTTTGCTCAGGCCTACGAGCAGTACTTC. The encoded protein is CASSFAQAYEQYF.